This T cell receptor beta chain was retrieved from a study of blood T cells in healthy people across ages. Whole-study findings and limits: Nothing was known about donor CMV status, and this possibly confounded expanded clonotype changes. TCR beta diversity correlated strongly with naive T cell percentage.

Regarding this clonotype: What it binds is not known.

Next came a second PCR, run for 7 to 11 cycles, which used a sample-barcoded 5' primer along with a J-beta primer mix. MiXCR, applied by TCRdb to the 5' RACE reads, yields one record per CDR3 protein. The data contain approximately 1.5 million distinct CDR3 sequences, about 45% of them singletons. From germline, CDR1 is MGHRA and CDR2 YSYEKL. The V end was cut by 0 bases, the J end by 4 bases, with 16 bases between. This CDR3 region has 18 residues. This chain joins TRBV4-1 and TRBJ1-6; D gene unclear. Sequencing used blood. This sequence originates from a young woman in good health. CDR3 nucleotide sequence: TGCGCCAGCAGCCAAGATTCAAGGGCGCACCTGTATAATTCACCCCTCCACTTT. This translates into CASSQDSRAHLYNSPLHF.